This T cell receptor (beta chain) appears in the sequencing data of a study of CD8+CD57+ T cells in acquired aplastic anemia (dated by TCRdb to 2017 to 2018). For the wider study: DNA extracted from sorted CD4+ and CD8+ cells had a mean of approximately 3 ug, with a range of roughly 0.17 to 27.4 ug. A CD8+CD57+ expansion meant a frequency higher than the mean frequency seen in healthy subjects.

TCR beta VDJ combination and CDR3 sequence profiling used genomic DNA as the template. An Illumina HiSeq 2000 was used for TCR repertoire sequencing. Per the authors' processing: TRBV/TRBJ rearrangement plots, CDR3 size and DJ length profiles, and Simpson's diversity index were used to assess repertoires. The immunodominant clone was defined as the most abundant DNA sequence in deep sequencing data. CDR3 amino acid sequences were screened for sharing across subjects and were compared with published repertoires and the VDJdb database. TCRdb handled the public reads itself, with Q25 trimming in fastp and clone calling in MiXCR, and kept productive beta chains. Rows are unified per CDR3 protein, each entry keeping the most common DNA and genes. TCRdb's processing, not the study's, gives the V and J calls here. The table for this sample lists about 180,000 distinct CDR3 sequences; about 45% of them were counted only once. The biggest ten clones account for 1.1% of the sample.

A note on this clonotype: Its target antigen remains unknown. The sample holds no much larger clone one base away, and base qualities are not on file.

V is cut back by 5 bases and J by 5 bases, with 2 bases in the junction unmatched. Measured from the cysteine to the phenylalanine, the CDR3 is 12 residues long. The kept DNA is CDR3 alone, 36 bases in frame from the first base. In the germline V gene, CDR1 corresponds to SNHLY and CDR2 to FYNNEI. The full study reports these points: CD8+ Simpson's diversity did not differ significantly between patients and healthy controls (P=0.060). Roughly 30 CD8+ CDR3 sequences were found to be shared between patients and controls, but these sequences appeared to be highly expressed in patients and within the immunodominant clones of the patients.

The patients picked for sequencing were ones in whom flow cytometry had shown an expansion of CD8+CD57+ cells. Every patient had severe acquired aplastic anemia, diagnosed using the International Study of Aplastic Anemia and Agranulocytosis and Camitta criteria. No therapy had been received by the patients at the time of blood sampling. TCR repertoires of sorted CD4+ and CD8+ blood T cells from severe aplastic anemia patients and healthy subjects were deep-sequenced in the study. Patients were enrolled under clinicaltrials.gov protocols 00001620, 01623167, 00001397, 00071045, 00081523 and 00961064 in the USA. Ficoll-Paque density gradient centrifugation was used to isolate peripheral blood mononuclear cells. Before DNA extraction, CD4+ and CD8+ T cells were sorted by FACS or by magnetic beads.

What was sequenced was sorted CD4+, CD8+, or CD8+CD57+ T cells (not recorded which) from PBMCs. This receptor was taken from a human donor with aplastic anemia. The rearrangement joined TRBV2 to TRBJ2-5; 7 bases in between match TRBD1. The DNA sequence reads TGTGCCAGCAGTAAGGACAGGGAGACCCAGTACTTC. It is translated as CASSKDRETQYF.